This TCR beta chain was sequenced in a study of blood T cell repertoires in COVID-19. The overall study: PBMCs, B-cell-depleted T cells, or T cells provided the cDNA or gDNA that made up the material.

Trimming stripped 1 base from V and 8 bases from J, with 12 bases between. Per germline, CDR1 SGHTA and CDR2 FQGNSA. The CDR3 is 15 amino acids. Authors' data handling: From reference gene primer amplification, estimates of nucleated cell counts were derived. Only in-frame clones appear in the TCRdb table, and some are missing; sequencing was by immunoSEQ multiplex PCR. Clone size and V and J calls were adopted from that table, with D and trimming inferred from the DNA. The data contain about 15,000 clones, roughly 79% of them singletons. The V call is TRBV7-2, the J call TRBJ1-6; D ambiguous. The sequence was obtained from a man aged 65-85 years with active or convalescent COVID-19. The sequenced material came from peripheral blood. CDR3 in amino acids: CASSLETGSDSPLHF. CDR3 coding DNA: TGTGCCAGCAGCTTAGAGACGGGGAGCGATTCACCCCTCCACTTT. The variable domain in full, with the rest retrieved from reference TRBV7-2 and TRBJ1-6, is GAGVSQSPSNKVTEKGKDVELRCDPISGHTALYWYRQSLGQGLEFLIYFQGNSAPDKSGLPSDRFSAERTGGSVSTLTIQRTQQEDSAVYLCASSLETGSDSPLHFGNGTRLTVT.